Listed below are T cell receptor beta chains from one sample, sequenced in a study of T cells after posttransplantation cyclophosphamide. TCRdb's table, derived via immunoSEQ multiplex PCR, lists solely in-frame clones and lacks some. The sample records approximately 29,000 clones, roughly 88% being singletons. The sample taken for sequencing was PBMCs. The receptors were gathered from a man between 50 and 59 years old. CDR3s include the opening cysteine and the closing phenylalanine or tryptophan. Each record gives: CDR3 DNA, CDR3 protein, J gene, D gene, clone size, V gene. A D gene is named only where the DNA matches it firmly. Some rows mark clone size as missing; the rest say once, few, many or name a class of expanded clone.

cdr3_nt: TGTGCCAGCTCACGAGGGGACAGGGAGTACTATGGCTACACCTTC; cdr3_aa: CASSRGDREYYGYTF; j_call: TRBJ1-2; d_call: TRBD1; clone_size: once; v_call: TRBV18
cdr3_nt: TGCGCCAGCAGAGCGGGGCTAGCGGGCCATGTTGATGAGCAGTTCTTC; cdr3_aa: CASRAGLAGHVDEQFF; j_call: TRBJ2-1; d_call: TRBD2; clone_size: -; v_call: TRBV5-1
cdr3_nt: TGTGCCAGCAGTGAACGCCACCCTTACGAGCAGTACTTC; cdr3_aa: CASSERHPYEQYF; j_call: TRBJ2-7; d_call: -; clone_size: -; v_call: TRBV6-1
cdr3_nt: TGCGCCAGCAGCTCCGGACAGCCGCACAATGAGCAGTTCTTC; cdr3_aa: CASSSGQPHNEQFF; j_call: TRBJ2-1; d_call: -; clone_size: -; v_call: TRBV5-1
cdr3_nt: TGTGCCAGCAGCAAAGTAACAGGCTTTGCCGAAAAACTGTTTTTT; cdr3_aa: CASSKVTGFAEKLFF; j_call: TRBJ1-4; d_call: -; clone_size: -; v_call: TRBV21-1
cdr3_nt: TGTGCCAGCAGCATGTATTGGACAGGGGCGGGAAACACCATATATTTT; cdr3_aa: CASSMYWTGAGNTIYF; j_call: TRBJ1-3; d_call: -; clone_size: few; v_call: TRBV21-1
cdr3_nt: TGTGCCAGCAGCATACTAAGCGGGAGCTCCTACAATGAGCAGTTCTTC; cdr3_aa: CASSILSGSSYNEQFF; j_call: TRBJ2-1; d_call: TRBD2; clone_size: -; v_call: TRBV7-2
cdr3_nt: TGCAGTGCTAGAAGGGAGTACGAGCAGTACTTC; cdr3_aa: CSARREYEQYF; j_call: TRBJ2-7; d_call: -; clone_size: -; v_call: TRBV20-1
cdr3_nt: TGTGCCAGCAGTCAGGGGGGCGCGGCCCAAGAGACCCAGTACTTC; cdr3_aa: CASSQGGAAQETQYF; j_call: TRBJ2-5; d_call: -; clone_size: -; v_call: TRBV6-6
cdr3_nt: TGTGCCAGCAGCTTAGATGCGAGCAATCAGCCCCAGCATTTT; cdr3_aa: CASSLDASNQPQHF; j_call: TRBJ1-5; d_call: -; clone_size: -; v_call: TRBV11-2
cdr3_nt: TGCGCCAGCAGCATAGGACTAGCGGGAGGGCCAGGGGAGACCCAGTACTTC; cdr3_aa: CASSIGLAGGPGETQYF; j_call: TRBJ2-5; d_call: TRBD2; clone_size: -; v_call: TRBV5-1
cdr3_nt: TGTGCCAGCAGTTCAGGGGACACTAATGAAAAACTGTTTTTT; cdr3_aa: CASSSGDTNEKLFF; j_call: TRBJ1-4; d_call: -; clone_size: -; v_call: TRBV28
cdr3_nt: TGTGCCACCAGCGGATTAGGGGTGAACAATGAGCAGTTCTTC; cdr3_aa: CATSGLGVNNEQFF; j_call: TRBJ2-1; d_call: -; clone_size: -; v_call: TRBV15
cdr3_nt: TGTGCCAGCAGCTTAGGTGGGAGAGGGAACACTGAAGCTTTCTTT; cdr3_aa: CASSLGGRGNTEAFF; j_call: TRBJ1-1; d_call: -; clone_size: few; v_call: TRBV7-8
cdr3_nt: TGTGCCAGCAGTTTATGGGGAGTTCCTAACTATGGCTACACCTTC; cdr3_aa: CASSLWGVPNYGYTF; j_call: TRBJ1-2; d_call: -; clone_size: -; v_call: TRBV27
cdr3_nt: TGTGCCAGTCGGGACAGGGGGTTAGAGACCCAGTACTTC; cdr3_aa: CASRDRGLETQYF; j_call: TRBJ2-5; d_call: TRBD1; clone_size: -; v_call: TRBV19
cdr3_nt: TGTGCCAGCGTCGCTGGACTAGCGGGAGCTAATGAGCAGTTCTTC; cdr3_aa: CASVAGLAGANEQFF; j_call: TRBJ2-1; d_call: TRBD2; clone_size: -; v_call: TRBV4-2
cdr3_nt: TGTGCCTGGAGACTATCTAAGCTAATCTTC; cdr3_aa: CAWRLSKLIF; j_call: TRBJ2-7; d_call: -; clone_size: -; v_call: TRBV30
cdr3_nt: TGTGCCAGCAGCCACGGGCTAGCGGGATCAGAGACCCAGTACTTC; cdr3_aa: CASSHGLAGSETQYF; j_call: TRBJ2-5; d_call: TRBD2; clone_size: -; v_call: TRBV7-3
cdr3_nt: TGTGCCAGCAGTGAAGGGGGGACAGGGGGCCGCGAGCAGTACTTC; cdr3_aa: CASSEGGTGGREQYF; j_call: TRBJ2-7; d_call: TRBD1; clone_size: few; v_call: TRBV2
cdr3_nt: TGCGCCAGCAGCCCGGACAGTTTCACAGATACGCAGTATTTT; cdr3_aa: CASSPDSFTDTQYF; j_call: TRBJ2-3; d_call: -; clone_size: -; v_call: TRBV5-1
cdr3_nt: TGTGCCAGCAGTGCCGGACAGATCAATCAGCCCCAGCATTTT; cdr3_aa: CASSAGQINQPQHF; j_call: TRBJ1-5; d_call: -; clone_size: -; v_call: TRBV6-1
cdr3_nt: TGTGCCTGGAACCGGGACAGACCCTATGGCTACACCTTC; cdr3_aa: CAWNRDRPYGYTF; j_call: TRBJ1-2; d_call: TRBD1; clone_size: -; v_call: TRBV30
cdr3_nt: TGTGCCAGCAGTGAATATAGGGGTCTCCAAGAGACCCAGTACTTC; cdr3_aa: CASSEYRGLQETQYF; j_call: TRBJ2-5; d_call: -; clone_size: -; v_call: TRBV25-1
cdr3_nt: TGTGCCAGCAGCGCGGGACAGGGAGATGCCTACGAGCAGTACTTC; cdr3_aa: CASSAGQGDAYEQYF; j_call: TRBJ2-7; d_call: TRBD1; clone_size: -; v_call: TRBV5-6
cdr3_nt: TGCGCCAGCAGCATACAGGACAGGGGGCAAGCTGAAGCTTTCTTT; cdr3_aa: CASSIQDRGQAEAFF; j_call: TRBJ1-1; d_call: TRBD1; clone_size: -; v_call: TRBV5-1
cdr3_nt: TGTGCCAGCAGTGAGCTAGACAGGGTAGCTTTCTTT; cdr3_aa: CASSELDRVAFF; j_call: TRBJ1-1; d_call: TRBD1; clone_size: few; v_call: TRBV6-1
cdr3_nt: TGTGCCAGTACTAGGGGTTATCAGCCCCAGCATTTT; cdr3_aa: CASTRGYQPQHF; j_call: TRBJ1-5; d_call: -; clone_size: -; v_call: TRBV19
cdr3_nt: TGTGCCAGCACCCCGACTAGCGGGTTAATTACTAGCACAGATACGCAGTATTTT; cdr3_aa: CASTPTSGLITSTDTQYF; j_call: TRBJ2-3; d_call: TRBD2; clone_size: -; v_call: TRBV2
cdr3_nt: TGTGCCAGCAGTGAACAGGGGATTGGGAATCAGCCCCAGCATTTT; cdr3_aa: CASSEQGIGNQPQHF; j_call: TRBJ1-5; d_call: -; clone_size: -; v_call: TRBV6-1
cdr3_nt: TGTGCCAGCAGCCGGAGGCGGTCGGTAGGGGAGGGTGGCTACACCTTC; cdr3_aa: CASSRRRSVGEGGYTF; j_call: TRBJ1-2; d_call: -; clone_size: -; v_call: TRBV7-9
cdr3_nt: TGTGCCACCAGCGAGGGGGGGACAGGGGACCACGAGCAGTACTTC; cdr3_aa: CATSEGGTGDHEQYF; j_call: TRBJ2-7; d_call: TRBD1; clone_size: -; v_call: TRBV15
cdr3_nt: TGTGCCAGTAGTATAGAGGGACTAGTTTTCAATGAGCAGTTCTTC; cdr3_aa: CASSIEGLVFNEQFF; j_call: TRBJ2-1; d_call: TRBD2; clone_size: once; v_call: TRBV19
cdr3_nt: TGTGCCAGTAGTTGGGCAGGGGGCTACTATGGCTACACCTTC; cdr3_aa: CASSWAGGYYGYTF; j_call: TRBJ1-2; d_call: TRBD1; clone_size: few; v_call: TRBV19
cdr3_nt: TGTGCCAGCAGTTTTGGTGCTAGCGAGCAGTACTTC; cdr3_aa: CASSFGASEQYF; j_call: TRBJ2-7; d_call: -; clone_size: -; v_call: TRBV6-1
cdr3_nt: TGTGCCAGTGCTACAGGGGACTTCAACGAGCAGTACTTC; cdr3_aa: CASATGDFNEQYF; j_call: TRBJ2-7; d_call: -; clone_size: -; v_call: TRBV11-3
cdr3_nt: TGCGCCAGCAGCCAAGATCGAGGCAGCCTTATTAATTCACCCCTCCACTTT; cdr3_aa: CASSQDRGSLINSPLHF; j_call: TRBJ1-6; d_call: -; clone_size: -; v_call: TRBV4-1
cdr3_nt: TGTGCCAGCTCAGTCCAACGGGACACTGAAGCTTTCTTT; cdr3_aa: CASSVQRDTEAFF; j_call: TRBJ1-1; d_call: -; clone_size: -; v_call: TRBV18
cdr3_nt: TGCGCCAGCAGCCTAGCGGTGGGCACAGATACGCAGTATTTT; cdr3_aa: CASSLAVGTDTQYF; j_call: TRBJ2-3; d_call: TRBD2; clone_size: -; v_call: TRBV5-1
cdr3_nt: TGTGCCAGCGGAGTAGAGGGGGCAGGTGGCACTGAAGCTTTCTTT; cdr3_aa: CASGVEGAGGTEAFF; j_call: TRBJ1-1; d_call: TRBD1; clone_size: -; v_call: TRBV11-2
cdr3_nt: TGTGCCAGCAGTGCATTAACAGGGAGAGGAGGCTACACCTTC; cdr3_aa: CASSALTGRGGYTF; j_call: TRBJ1-2; d_call: -; clone_size: -; v_call: TRBV25-1
cdr3_nt: TGTGCCAGCAGCTTCGGACTCATCTACGAGCAGTACTTC; cdr3_aa: CASSFGLIYEQYF; j_call: TRBJ2-7; d_call: -; clone_size: few; v_call: TRBV7-2
cdr3_nt: TGCGCCAGCAGGGGAAGCCGGGGGGGATACAATGAGCAGTTCTTC; cdr3_aa: CASRGSRGGYNEQFF; j_call: TRBJ2-1; d_call: TRBD2; clone_size: -; v_call: TRBV10-2
cdr3_nt: TGCAGTGCTAGCCCAGGCTATGGCTACACCTTC; cdr3_aa: CSASPGYGYTF; j_call: TRBJ1-2; d_call: -; clone_size: -; v_call: TRBV20-1
cdr3_nt: TGTGCCAGCAGCGTAGCTTTCGGGGGTGACACTGAAGCTTTCTTT; cdr3_aa: CASSVAFGGDTEAFF; j_call: TRBJ1-1; d_call: -; clone_size: -; v_call: TRBV9
cdr3_nt: TGCGCCAGCAGTCAGGCGGGTTACAATGAGCAGTTCTTC; cdr3_aa: CASSQAGYNEQFF; j_call: TRBJ2-1; d_call: -; clone_size: -; v_call: TRBV10-1